A selection of T cell receptor beta chains follows, all from one sample in a study of blood T cell repertoires in COVID-19. Some clones are missing from TCRdb's copy, which holds only in-frame ones; the method was immunoSEQ multiplex PCR. The repertoire consists of around 69,000 clones, with about 82% occurring once and the leading ten covering 1.5% to 2%. Sequencing used peripheral blood. These receptors were obtained from a woman in her sixties or seventies with acute or convalescent COVID-19. The CDR3 runs from the conserved cysteine through the conserved F or W. Fields, in order: D gene, V gene, J gene, CDR3 protein. The D gene is left open where the match is weak.

D gene: TRBD1
V gene: TRBV11-2
J gene: TRBJ2-4
CDR3 protein: CASSATGGAGIGGLNIQYF

D gene: TRBD1
V gene: TRBV2
J gene: TRBJ1-6
CDR3 protein: CASSEIDRADSPLHF

D gene: TRBD1
V gene: TRBV10-3
J gene: TRBJ1-1
CDR3 protein: CAISTGTANTEAFF

D gene: NA
V gene: TRBV5-5
J gene: TRBJ2-2
CDR3 protein: CASSWGLTNTGELFF

D gene: NA
V gene: TRBV7-2
J gene: TRBJ2-5
CDR3 protein: CASSLVLAAQSETQYF

D gene: NA
V gene: TRBV9
J gene: TRBJ1-4
CDR3 protein: CASSVAVNEKLFF

D gene: TRBD2
V gene: TRBV4-1
J gene: TRBJ2-1
CDR3 protein: CASSLVWGKREAYNEQFF

D gene: NA
V gene: TRBV12-3/TRBV12-4
J gene: TRBJ2-4
CDR3 protein: CASSLSWRNIQYF

D gene: TRBD1
V gene: TRBV5-6
J gene: TRBJ1-5
CDR3 protein: CASSSRDRENQPQHF

D gene: NA
V gene: TRBV27
J gene: TRBJ1-6
CDR3 protein: CASSPYNSPLHF

D gene: TRBD1
V gene: TRBV15
J gene: TRBJ1-1
CDR3 protein: CATSRVDRGVDTEAFF

D gene: NA
V gene: TRBV27
J gene: TRBJ1-6
CDR3 protein: CASTSRNSPLHF

D gene: TRBD2
V gene: TRBV7-8
J gene: TRBJ2-3
CDR3 protein: CASSYGTSGGLTDTQYF

D gene: NA
V gene: TRBV7-8
J gene: TRBJ1-3
CDR3 protein: CASSLYGRGAGSGNTIYF

D gene: NA
V gene: TRBV12-5
J gene: TRBJ2-5
CDR3 protein: CASGLVTGFQTEETQYF

D gene: NA
V gene: TRBV27
J gene: TRBJ2-7
CDR3 protein: CASSDRPGLYEQYF

D gene: NA
V gene: TRBV4-1
J gene: TRBJ2-7
CDR3 protein: CASSQYPEPTYEQYF

D gene: NA
V gene: TRBV10-1
J gene: TRBJ1-6
CDR3 protein: CASSESAVNSPLHF

D gene: TRBD2
V gene: TRBV9
J gene: TRBJ2-5
CDR3 protein: CASSVGGSGGTQETQYF

D gene: TRBD1
V gene: TRBV7-8
J gene: TRBJ1-2
CDR3 protein: CASSLAWDRTNYGYTF

D gene: NA
V gene: TRBV27
J gene: TRBJ2-3
CDR3 protein: CASSLSSLRSGLTDTQYF

D gene: NA
V gene: TRBV4-1
J gene: TRBJ2-3
CDR3 protein: CASSQAQQGLSGDTQYF

D gene: TRBD1
V gene: TRBV5-4
J gene: TRBJ1-3
CDR3 protein: CASSPGTGLGNTIYF

D gene: TRBD1
V gene: TRBV2
J gene: TRBJ1-2
CDR3 protein: CASSQGVNYGYTF

D gene: NA
V gene: TRBV24-1
J gene: TRBJ2-1
CDR3 protein: CATSEPNGDEQFF

D gene: NA
V gene: TRBV7-6
J gene: TRBJ2-1
CDR3 protein: CASSFAGFNEQFF

D gene: NA
V gene: TRBV19
J gene: TRBJ2-7
CDR3 protein: CASSLQGAAAYEQYF

D gene: TRBD1
V gene: TRBV7-3
J gene: TRBJ2-3
CDR3 protein: CASSLPPGQEQYF

D gene: NA
V gene: TRBV9
J gene: TRBJ2-5
CDR3 protein: CASSVSRHQETQYF

D gene: TRBD1
V gene: TRBV18
J gene: TRBJ1-4
CDR3 protein: CASSPPEAGTGYEKLFF

D gene: NA
V gene: TRBV19
J gene: TRBJ1-1
CDR3 protein: CASSRTVDTEAFF

D gene: NA
V gene: TRBV6-2/TRBV6-3
J gene: TRBJ2-2
CDR3 protein: CASSAPTSVNTGELFF

D gene: NA
V gene: TRBV9
J gene: TRBJ2-6
CDR3 protein: CASSWPRVPGANVLTF

D gene: NA
V gene: TRBV7-9
J gene: TRBJ2-1
CDR3 protein: CASSHSQWSDSYNEQFF

D gene: NA
V gene: TRBV5-5
J gene: TRBJ1-6
CDR3 protein: CASSLVTDSPLHF

D gene: NA
V gene: TRBV6-5
J gene: TRBJ2-6
CDR3 protein: CASSKGSSGANVLTF

D gene: NA
V gene: TRBV7-8
J gene: TRBJ2-7
CDR3 protein: CASSLDPGREQYF

D gene: NA
V gene: TRBV28
J gene: TRBJ1-1
CDR3 protein: CASSLRQGNTEAFF

D gene: TRBD1
V gene: TRBV15
J gene: TRBJ1-2
CDR3 protein: CATSTLRTGPNYGYTF

D gene: NA
V gene: TRBV7-2
J gene: TRBJ2-1
CDR3 protein: CASTVGRYSAGAGNEQFF

D gene: NA
V gene: TRBV2
J gene: TRBJ2-1
CDR3 protein: CASSEWRMYNEQFF

D gene: NA
V gene: TRBV5-1
J gene: TRBJ2-3
CDR3 protein: CASSRDTSTDTQYF

D gene: NA
V gene: TRBV5-1
J gene: TRBJ2-1
CDR3 protein: CASSLAQRTYNEQFF

D gene: NA
V gene: TRBV18
J gene: TRBJ1-6
CDR3 protein: CASSPHGNSPLHF

D gene: NA
V gene: TRBV5-1
J gene: TRBJ2-3
CDR3 protein: CASSSPGTDTQYF

D gene: TRBD2
V gene: TRBV3-1/TRBV3-2
J gene: TRBJ2-1
CDR3 protein: CASSQDGRSGGSSYNEQFF